These T cell receptor beta chains were read from a single sample in a study of siplizumab effects on memory and regulatory T cells. Sequenced by immunoSEQ multiplex PCR; TCRdb stores in-frame clones only, minus some. Among some 100,000 clones listed, around 94% were seen once. What was sequenced was Tregs sorted from blood. The receptor source for this set is a human donor in good health. CDR3s include the opening cysteine and the closing phenylalanine or tryptophan. The D gene is left open where the match is weak. Clone size is shown for a subset of rows, as once, few, many or a class of expanded clone.

d_call clone_size j_call v_call cdr3_nt cdr3_aa
TRBD2 . TRBJ2-4 TRBV27 TGTGCCAGCAGTTTATCGGGACTAGTCTTGAACATTCAGTACTTC CASSLSGLVLNIQYF
. . TRBJ2-7 TRBV11-2 TGTGCCAGCAGCCCCATCAGCTACGAGCAGTACTTC CASSPISYEQYF
. once TRBJ2-7 TRBV5-8 TGTGCCAGCAGCTTGATAGTGTTCGTTGGGCCGCAAAACGAGCAGTACTTC CASSLIVFVGPQNEQYF
. . TRBJ2-1 TRBV5-1 TGCGCCAGCAGCTTATATTTTCGAAACAATGAGCAGTTCTTC CASSLYFRNNEQFF
TRBD1 once TRBJ1-3 TRBV9 TGTGCCAGCAGCGTAGCACAGGGGAACTCTGGAAACACCATATATTTT CASSVAQGNSGNTIYF
. . TRBJ1-6 TRBV6-6 TGTGCCAGCAGTTTAGGGATGTTTAGGGGAGATTCACCCCTCCACTTT CASSLGMFRGDSPLHF
. . TRBJ1-1 TRBV29-1 TGCAGCGTTGGCGCTGAAGCTTTCTTT CSVGAEAFF
TRBD1 . TRBJ1-2 TRBV6-1 TGTGCCAGCAGTGGAACCCGGGACAGGGGGCGCCAGGATGGCTACACCTTC CASSGTRDRGRQDGYTF
. few TRBJ1-2 TRBV19 TGTGCCAGTAGAAAGGCAGGGATTCGTGGCTACACCTTC CASRKAGIRGYTF
. . TRBJ1-1 TRBV15 TGTGCCACCAGCTGGGTGGGGGGGCGATTCACTGAAGCTTTCTTT CATSWVGGRFTEAFF
. . TRBJ1-1 TRBV5-6 TGTGCCAGCAGCTTGGGTGGGCTGAAAGCTTTCTTT CASSLGGLKAFF
. . TRBJ1-6 TRBV30 TGTGCCTGGAGTGTAGGGACGCGGAATTCACCCCTCCACTTT CAWSVGTRNSPLHF
. . TRBJ2-2 TRBV27 TGTGCCAGCAGTTTATATGTAGGGGGGGGGTCGTACACCGGGGAGCTGTTTTTT CASSLYVGGGSYTGELFF
. . TRBJ2-2 TRBV28 TGTGCCAGCACTTGGGGAGAAACCTACGCGAACACCGGGGAGCTGTTTTTT CASTWGETYANTGELFF
. . TRBJ2-3 TRBV27 TGTGCCAGCAGAGGGTGGCGTTTCCTCGATACGCAGTATTTT CASRGWRFLDTQYF
. . TRBJ1-6 TRBV5-1 TGCGCCAGCAGCTTGGGGCATGGCCTCCACTTT CASSLGHGLHF
TRBD2 . TRBJ2-2 TRBV12-5 TGTGCTAGTGGTTTGTTCTCCCCTAGCGGGAAGAACACCGGGGAGCTGTTTTTT CASGLFSPSGKNTGELFF